One and the same sample provided the 15 T cell receptor beta chains below, sequenced in a study of vaccination and CD4 T cells after COVID-19. The antigens for these receptors are not known. Described treatment: roughly ten-day PBMC culture with coronavirus spike peptide pools or control peptides (ViraFEST assay). CD4+ T cells of the unexposed donor were collected before the COVID-19 pandemic (2011-2018). An Oncomine TCR Beta short-read assay was used to sequence the DNA from cultured CD4+ T cells. It was from cultured CD4+ T cells that genomic DNA was extracted. MiXCR was run by TCRdb on the PCR reads, yielding one entry per CDR3 protein. The table includes fewer than 12,000 distinct CDR3 sequences, 25% to 30% detected once. What was sequenced was CD4+ T cells from blood, cultured in vitro. The source is a human donor in good health.

This clonotype has only one observation. This chain links TRBV4-2 with TRBJ1-1; 7 bases map to TRBD1. Germline values: CDR1 LGHNA, CDR2 YNFKEQ. The CDR3 covers 15 residues. The V and J ends lost 4 bases and 4 bases, in that order; junction bases with no gene match: 9. The CDR3 sequence is CASSRRQGEGTEAFF. CDR3 DNA sequence: TGTGCCAGCAGCCGTCGACAGGGCGAGGGCACTGAAGCTTTCTTT.

This clonotype was seen more than once but under ten times. The V and J genes are TRBV6-1 and TRBJ2-2; D gene ambiguous. From germline, CDR1 is MNHNS and CDR2 SASEGT. V lost 4 bases and J lost 1, with 4 bases in between. CDR3 length: 13 residues. The DNA of the CDR3 is TGTGCCAGCAGTGGGTTGAACACCGGGGAGCTGTTTTTT. Amino acid sequence: CASSGLNTGELFF.

V usage is TRBV5-6 and J usage is TRBJ2-3; the match to TRBD2 covers 11 bases. J was trimmed by 2 bases and V by 4 bases; bases with no gene match: 6. CDR3 length: 16 amino acids. Germline V gives CDR1 SGHDT, CDR2 YYEEEE. The DNA of the CDR3 is TGTGCCAGCAGCGAGTTGACTAGCGGGATCACAGATACGCAGTATTTT. Translation: CASSELTSGITDTQYF.

The sample holds a few counts of this clonotype. V is TRBV7-9 and J is TRBJ2-7, with D uncertain. The V end lost 1 base, the J end lost 6 bases, and 4 bases lay between the germline ends. Germline assignment: CDR1 SEHNR and CDR2 FQNEAQ (reference sequence). The CDR3 extends over 11 amino acids. The CDR3 bases are TGTGCCAGCAGCTTAGGGCCCGAGCAGTACTTC. Translating gives CASSLGPEQYF.

V and J are TRBV29-1 and TRBJ2-7; D is ambiguous. Germline values: CDR1 SQVTM, CDR2 ANQGSEA. The CDR3 has 8 amino acids. V lost 3 bases to trimming and J lost 11 bases, with 5 bases between them. CDR3 sequence (DNA): TGCAGCGTTGACGGTAAGTACTTC. The encoded protein is CSVDGKYF.

The table lists this clonotype with a few counts. The CDR3 sequence: CAIRGTGDNSPLHF. Written as DNA, the CDR3 is TGTGCCATCAGGGGGACAGGGGACAATTCACCCCTCCACTTT. The gene calls are TRBV10-3 and TRBJ1-6; the match to TRBD1 covers 10 bases. This CDR3 region has 14 residues. Germline CDR1 ENHRY, CDR2 SYGVKD. The V and J ends lost 6 bases and 7 bases, in that order; junction bases with no gene match: 3.

Only a few counts were recorded for this clonotype. The V and J genes are TRBV10-1 and TRBJ2-1; TRBD2 matches 14 bases. V was pared by 6 bases and J by 8 bases, with 3 bases of the junction left unmatched. The length of the CDR3 is 14 residues. CDR1 is WNHNN and CDR2 is SYGVQD in the germline V gene (reference sequence). DNA for the CDR3: TGCGCCAGCAGAGGGACTAGCGGGAGCTATGAGCAGTTCTTC. Its translation: CASRGTSGSYEQFF.

The rearrangement links TRBV30 to TRBJ1-6; D ambiguous. The V end lost 0 bases, the J end lost 13 bases, and 16 bases lay between the germline ends. Germline-derived CDR1 and CDR2 are GTSNPN and SVGIG (reference sequence). This CDR3 has 14 amino acids. CDR3 sequence: CAWSVLKSAGPLHF. The CDR3 DNA sequence: TGTGCCTGGAGTGTACTGAAGTCCGCGGGGCCCCTCCACTTT.

This chain connects TRBV2 to TRBJ2-7; possibly TRBD1 or TRBD2 for D (6 bases each). V lost 7 bases and J lost 0, with 28 bases in between. The V gene's germline CDR1 is SNHLY and CDR2 FYNNEI. The CDR3 is 19 amino acids. The CDR3 bases are TGTGCCAGCACCAACCCAGGGGTGGCGGGGCGTGGAAGCTCCTACGAGCAGTACTTC. Protein product: CASTNPGVAGRGSSYEQYF.

The chain uses TRBV6-1 and TRBJ2-5, with D perhaps TRBD1 (6 bases). This CDR3 has 15 amino acids. Germline V lookup: CDR1 MNHNS, CDR2 SASEGT. Trimming shortened V by 3 bases and J by 0 bases, and 11 bases separated the two germline ends. DNA for the CDR3: TGTGCCAGCAGTGACTTCCGGGACAACCAAGAGACCCAGTACTTC. Encoded protein: CASSDFRDNQETQYF.

This clonotype was found a few times. The chain carries TRBV19 and TRBJ2-7; no firm D call. Trimming removed 2 bases from V and 7 bases from J, with 15 bases in between. This CDR3 is 14 amino acids long. CDR1 and CDR2 (germline): LNHDA, SQIVND (reference sequence). CDR3 DNA: TGTGCCAGTAGTATAACCCTTGAATCGCGTGAGCAGTACTTC. Residues: CASSITLESREQYF.

The gene calls are TRBV7-9 and TRBJ2-7, with D possibly matching TRBD1 (6 bases). This CDR3 has 12 residues. Germline loops: CDR1 SEHNR, CDR2 FQNEAQ (reference sequence). Trimming shortened V by 5 bases and J by 4 bases, and 9 bases separated the two germline ends. CDR3 in amino acids: CASSEDRYEQYF. The CDR3 DNA follows: TGTGCCAGCAGCGAAGACAGGTACGAGCAGTACTTC.

V is TRBV28 and J is TRBJ2-4; 12 bases are a match to TRBD1. Germline V gene sequence: CDR1 MDHEN, CDR2 SYDVKM. The CDR3 runs 18 residues. V shed 5 bases, J shed 0 bases, and the junction held 8 bases outside the gene matches. Here the CDR3 reads CASSLGTGGALAKNIQYF. The CDR3 region has the DNA TGTGCCAGCAGTCTCGGGACAGGGGGCGCCTTAGCCAAAAACATTCAGTACTTC.

The CDR3 region is CASSFGASGTYEQYF. CDR3 sequence (DNA): TGCGCCAGCAGCTTCGGTGCTAGCGGTACCTACGAGCAGTACTTC. The gene calls are TRBV5-1 and TRBJ2-7; 7 nucleotides align to TRBD2. Per germline, CDR1 SGHRS and CDR2 YFSETQ. V shed 2 bases, J shed 2 bases, and the junction held 7 bases outside the gene matches. The CDR3 has 15 amino acids.

V is TRBV2 and J is TRBJ2-3; TRBD1 is a possible D gene (6 bases). This CDR3 is built from 14 residues. Looked up from germline, CDR1 is SNHLY and CDR2 is FYNNEI. V gave up 9 bases and J gave up 5 bases, with 18 bases separating them. The chain's CDR3 is CASVIVQGKDTQYF. DNA of the CDR3: TGTGCCAGTGTTATCGTCCAGGGGAAAGATACGCAGTATTTT.